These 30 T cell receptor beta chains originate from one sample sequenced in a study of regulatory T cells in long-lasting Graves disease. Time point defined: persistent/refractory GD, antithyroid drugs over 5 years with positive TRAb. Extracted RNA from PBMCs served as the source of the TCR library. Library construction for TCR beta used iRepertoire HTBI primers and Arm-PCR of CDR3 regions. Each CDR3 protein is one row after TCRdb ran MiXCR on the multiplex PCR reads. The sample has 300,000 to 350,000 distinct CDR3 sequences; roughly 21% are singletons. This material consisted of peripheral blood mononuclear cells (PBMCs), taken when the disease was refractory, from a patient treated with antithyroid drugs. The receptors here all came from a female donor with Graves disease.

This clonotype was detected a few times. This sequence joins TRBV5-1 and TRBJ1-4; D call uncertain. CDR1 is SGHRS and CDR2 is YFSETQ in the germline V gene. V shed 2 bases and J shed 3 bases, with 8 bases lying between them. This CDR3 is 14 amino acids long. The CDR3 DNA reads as TGCGCCAGCAGCTTTTCCACTCCTAATGAAAAACTGTTTTTT. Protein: CASSFSTPNEKLFF.

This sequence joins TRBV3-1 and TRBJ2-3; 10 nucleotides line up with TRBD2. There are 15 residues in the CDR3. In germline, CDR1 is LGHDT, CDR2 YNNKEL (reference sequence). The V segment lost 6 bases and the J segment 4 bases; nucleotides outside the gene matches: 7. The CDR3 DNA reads TGTGCCAGCAGTTCGACTAGCGGGTCGGCAGATACGCAGTATTTT. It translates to CASSSTSGSADTQYF.

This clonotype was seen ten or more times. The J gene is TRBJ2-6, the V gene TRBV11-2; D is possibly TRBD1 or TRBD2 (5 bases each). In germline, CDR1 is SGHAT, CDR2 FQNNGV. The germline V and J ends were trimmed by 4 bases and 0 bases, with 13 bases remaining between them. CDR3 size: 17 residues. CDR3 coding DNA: TGTGCCAGCAGCTCTCTCGAGAGGGGCTCTGGGGCCAACGTCCTGACTTTC. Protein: CASSSLERGSGANVLTF.

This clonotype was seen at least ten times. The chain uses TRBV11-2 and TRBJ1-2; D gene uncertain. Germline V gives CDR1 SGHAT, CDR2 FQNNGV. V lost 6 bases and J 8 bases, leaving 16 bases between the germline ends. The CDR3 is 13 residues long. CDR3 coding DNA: TGTGCCAGCAGTTTCTCCCTCTATGACGGCTACACCTTC. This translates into CASSFSLYDGYTF.

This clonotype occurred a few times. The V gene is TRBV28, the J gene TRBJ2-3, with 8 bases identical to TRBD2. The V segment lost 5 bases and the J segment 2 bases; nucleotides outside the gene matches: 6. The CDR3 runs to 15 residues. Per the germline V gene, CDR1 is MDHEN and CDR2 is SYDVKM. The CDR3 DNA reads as TGTGCCAGCAGTCCCACTAGCGGTGCCACAGATACGCAGTATTTT. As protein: CASSPTSGATDTQYF.

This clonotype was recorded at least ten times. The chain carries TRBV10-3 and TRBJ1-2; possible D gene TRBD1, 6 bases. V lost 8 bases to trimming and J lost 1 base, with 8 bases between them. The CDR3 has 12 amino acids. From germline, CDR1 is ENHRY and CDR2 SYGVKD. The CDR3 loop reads CAIEDSNYGYTF. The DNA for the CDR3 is TGTGCCATCGAGGACAGTAACTATGGCTACACCTTC.

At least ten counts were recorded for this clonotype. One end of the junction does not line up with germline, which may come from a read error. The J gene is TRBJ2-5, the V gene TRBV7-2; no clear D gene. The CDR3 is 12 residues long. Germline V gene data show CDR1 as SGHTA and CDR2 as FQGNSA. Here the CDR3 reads CASTLFGETQYF. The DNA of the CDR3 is TGTGCCAGCACCTTATTCGGAGAGACCCAGTACTTC.

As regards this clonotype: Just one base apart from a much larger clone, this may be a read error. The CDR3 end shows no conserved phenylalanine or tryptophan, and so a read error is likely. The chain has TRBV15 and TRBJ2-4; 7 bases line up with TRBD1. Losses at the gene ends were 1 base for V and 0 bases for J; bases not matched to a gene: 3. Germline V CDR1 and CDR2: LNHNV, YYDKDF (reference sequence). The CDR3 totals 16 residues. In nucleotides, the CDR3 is TGTGCCACCAGCAGAGGAGGGGGCATAGCCAAAAACATTCAGTACTCC. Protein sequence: CATSRGGGIAKNIQYS.

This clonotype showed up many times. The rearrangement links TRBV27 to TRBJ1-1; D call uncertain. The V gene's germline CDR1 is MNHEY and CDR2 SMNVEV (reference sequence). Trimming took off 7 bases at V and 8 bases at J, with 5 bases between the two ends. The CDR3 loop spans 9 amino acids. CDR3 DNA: TGTGCCAGCACCGTCGAAGCTTTCTTT. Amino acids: CASTVEAFF.

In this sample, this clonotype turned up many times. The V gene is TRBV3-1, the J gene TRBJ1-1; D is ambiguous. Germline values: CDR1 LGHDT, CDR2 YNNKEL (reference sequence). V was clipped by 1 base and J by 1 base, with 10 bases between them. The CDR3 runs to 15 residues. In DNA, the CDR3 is TGTGCCAGCAGCCAAGCAGGTACTACGAACACTGAAGCTTTCTTT. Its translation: CASSQAGTTNTEAFF.

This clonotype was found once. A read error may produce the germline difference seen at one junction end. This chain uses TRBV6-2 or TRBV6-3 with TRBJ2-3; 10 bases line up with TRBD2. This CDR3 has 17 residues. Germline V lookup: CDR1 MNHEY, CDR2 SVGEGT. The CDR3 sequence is CVSSPTMTSGLTDTQYF. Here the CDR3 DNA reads TGTGTCAGCAGTCCTACCATGACTAGCGGGCTCACAGATACGCAGTATTTT.

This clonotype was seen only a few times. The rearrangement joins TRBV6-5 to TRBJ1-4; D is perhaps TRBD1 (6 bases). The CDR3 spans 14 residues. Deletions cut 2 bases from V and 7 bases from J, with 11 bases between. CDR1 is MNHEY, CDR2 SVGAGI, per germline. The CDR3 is CASSYGGRVEKLFF. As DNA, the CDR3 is TGTGCCAGCAGTTACGGGGGGCGCGTTGAAAAACTGTTTTTT.

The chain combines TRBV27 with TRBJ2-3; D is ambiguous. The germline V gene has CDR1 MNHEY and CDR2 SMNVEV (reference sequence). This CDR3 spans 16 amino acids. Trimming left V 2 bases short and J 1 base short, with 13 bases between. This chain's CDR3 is CASSLGRRRGTDTQYF. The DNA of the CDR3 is TGTGCCAGCAGTTTAGGGCGACGTCGGGGCACAGATACGCAGTATTTT.

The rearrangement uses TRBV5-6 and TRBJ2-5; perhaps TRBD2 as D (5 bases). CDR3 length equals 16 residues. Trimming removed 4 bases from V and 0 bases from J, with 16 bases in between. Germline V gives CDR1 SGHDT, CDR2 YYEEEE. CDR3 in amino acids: CASSLRRVTYQETQYF. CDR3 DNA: TGTGCCAGCAGCCTAAGGCGGGTCACATACCAAGAGACCCAGTACTTC.

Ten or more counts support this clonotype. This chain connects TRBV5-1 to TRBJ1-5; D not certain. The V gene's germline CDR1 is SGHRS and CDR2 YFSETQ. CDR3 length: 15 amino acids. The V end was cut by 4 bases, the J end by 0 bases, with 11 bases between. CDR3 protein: CASSVDGDSNQPQHF. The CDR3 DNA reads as TGCGCCAGCAGCGTGGACGGAGATAGCAATCAGCCCCAGCATTTT.

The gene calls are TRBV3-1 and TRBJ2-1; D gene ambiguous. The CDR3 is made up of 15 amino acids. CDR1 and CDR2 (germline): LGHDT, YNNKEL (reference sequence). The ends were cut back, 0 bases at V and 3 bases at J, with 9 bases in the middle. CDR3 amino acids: CASSQERLVYNEQFF. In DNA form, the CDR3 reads TGTGCCAGCAGCCAAGAAAGGCTAGTCTACAATGAGCAGTTCTTC.

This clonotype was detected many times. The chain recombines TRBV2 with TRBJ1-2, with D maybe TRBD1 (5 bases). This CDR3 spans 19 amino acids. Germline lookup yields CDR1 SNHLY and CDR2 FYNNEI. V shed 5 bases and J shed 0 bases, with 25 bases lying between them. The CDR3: CASSFPTDIFPVSNYGYTF. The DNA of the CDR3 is TGTGCCAGCAGTTTTCCCACGGACATTTTTCCTGTGTCTAACTATGGCTACACCTTC.

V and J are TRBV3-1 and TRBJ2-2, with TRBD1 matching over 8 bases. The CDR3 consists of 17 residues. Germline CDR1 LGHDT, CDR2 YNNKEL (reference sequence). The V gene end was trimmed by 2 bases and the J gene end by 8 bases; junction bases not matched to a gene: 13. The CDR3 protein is CASSQSQTGALGGELFF. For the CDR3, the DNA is TGTGCCAGCAGCCAATCCCAGACAGGGGCGCTAGGGGGGGAGCTGTTTTTT.

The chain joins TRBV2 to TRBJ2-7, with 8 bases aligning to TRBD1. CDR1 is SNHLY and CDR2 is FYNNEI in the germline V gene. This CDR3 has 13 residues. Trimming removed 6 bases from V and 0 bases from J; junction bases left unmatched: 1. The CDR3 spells CASRGQDSYEQYF. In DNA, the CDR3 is TGTGCCAGCAGGGGACAGGACTCCTACGAGCAGTACTTC. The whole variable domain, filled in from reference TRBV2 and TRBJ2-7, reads EPEVTQTPSHQVTQMGQEVILRCVPISNHLYFYWYRQILGQKVEFLVSFYNNEISEKSEIFDDQFSVERPDGSNFTLKIRSTKLEDSAMYFCASRGQDSYEQYFGPGTRLTVT.

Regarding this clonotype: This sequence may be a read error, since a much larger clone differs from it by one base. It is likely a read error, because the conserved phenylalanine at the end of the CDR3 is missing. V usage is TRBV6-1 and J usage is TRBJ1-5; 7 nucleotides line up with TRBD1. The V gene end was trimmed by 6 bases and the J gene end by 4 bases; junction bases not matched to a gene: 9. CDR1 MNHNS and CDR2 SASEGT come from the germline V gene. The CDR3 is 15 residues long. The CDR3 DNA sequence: TGTGCCAGCAGCTCAACGCAGGGGGGGAATCAGCCCCAGCATTCT. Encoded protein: CASSSTQGGNQPQHS.

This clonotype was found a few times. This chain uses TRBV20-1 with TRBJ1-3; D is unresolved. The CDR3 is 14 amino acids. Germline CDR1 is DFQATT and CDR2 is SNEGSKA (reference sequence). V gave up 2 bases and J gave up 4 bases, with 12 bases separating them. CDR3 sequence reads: CSARSRAGGNTIYF. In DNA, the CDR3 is TGCAGTGCTAGATCTAGGGCGGGAGGAAACACCATATATTTT.

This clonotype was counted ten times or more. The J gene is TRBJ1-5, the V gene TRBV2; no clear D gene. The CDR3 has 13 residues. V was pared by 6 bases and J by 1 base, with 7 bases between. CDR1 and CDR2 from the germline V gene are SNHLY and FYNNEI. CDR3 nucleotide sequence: TGTGCCAGCAGCCCGCCGAGCAATCAGCCCCAGCATTTT. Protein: CASSPPSNQPQHF.

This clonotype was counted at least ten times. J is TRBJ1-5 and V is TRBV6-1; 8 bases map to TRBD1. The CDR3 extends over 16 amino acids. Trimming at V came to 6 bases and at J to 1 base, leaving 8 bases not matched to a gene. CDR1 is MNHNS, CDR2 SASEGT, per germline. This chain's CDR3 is CASRLPRQGSNQPQHF. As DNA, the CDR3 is TGTGCCAGCAGACTCCCCCGACAGGGGAGCAATCAGCCCCAGCATTTT.

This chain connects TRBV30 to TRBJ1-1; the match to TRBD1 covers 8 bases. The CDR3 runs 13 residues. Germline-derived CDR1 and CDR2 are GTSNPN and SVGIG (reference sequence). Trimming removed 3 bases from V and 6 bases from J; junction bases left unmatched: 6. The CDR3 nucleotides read TGTGCCTGGAGGACGGACAGGGTGGCTGAAGCTTTCTTT. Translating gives CAWRTDRVAEAFF.

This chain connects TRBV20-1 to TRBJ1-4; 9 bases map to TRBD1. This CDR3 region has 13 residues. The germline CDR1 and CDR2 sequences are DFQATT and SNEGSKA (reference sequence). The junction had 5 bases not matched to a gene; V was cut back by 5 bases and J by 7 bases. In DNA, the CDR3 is TGCAGTGCTCTGGACAGGGGAGCTGAAAAACTGTTTTTT. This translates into CSALDRGAEKLFF.

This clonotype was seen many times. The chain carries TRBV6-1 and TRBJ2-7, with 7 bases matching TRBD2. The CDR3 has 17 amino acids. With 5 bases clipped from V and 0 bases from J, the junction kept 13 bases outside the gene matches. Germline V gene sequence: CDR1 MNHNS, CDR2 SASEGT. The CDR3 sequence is CASSTPGEGSFSYEQYF. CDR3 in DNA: TGTGCCAGCAGTACCCCGGGGGAGGGATCTTTCTCCTACGAGCAGTACTTC.

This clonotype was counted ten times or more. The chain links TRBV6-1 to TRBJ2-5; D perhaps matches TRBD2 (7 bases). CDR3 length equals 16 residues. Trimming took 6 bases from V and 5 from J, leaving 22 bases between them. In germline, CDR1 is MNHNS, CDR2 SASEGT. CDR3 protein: CASSPGASRGAETQYF. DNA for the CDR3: TGTGCCAGCAGCCCCGGCGCGAGTCGGGGGGCTGAGACCCAGTACTTC.

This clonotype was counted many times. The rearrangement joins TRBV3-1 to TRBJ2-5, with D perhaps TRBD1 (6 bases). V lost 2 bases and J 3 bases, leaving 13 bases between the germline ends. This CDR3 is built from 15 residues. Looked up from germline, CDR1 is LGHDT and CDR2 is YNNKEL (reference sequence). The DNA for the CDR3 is TGTGCCAGCAGCCAAAATCTGGACAGAAAAGAGACCCAGTACTTC. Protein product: CASSQNLDRKETQYF.

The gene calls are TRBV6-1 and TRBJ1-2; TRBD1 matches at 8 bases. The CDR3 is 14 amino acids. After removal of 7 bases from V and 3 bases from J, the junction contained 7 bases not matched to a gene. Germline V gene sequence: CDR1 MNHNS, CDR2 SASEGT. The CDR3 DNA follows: TGTGCCAGCACCGACAGGGGACGAGACTATGGCTACACCTTC. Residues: CASTDRGRDYGYTF.

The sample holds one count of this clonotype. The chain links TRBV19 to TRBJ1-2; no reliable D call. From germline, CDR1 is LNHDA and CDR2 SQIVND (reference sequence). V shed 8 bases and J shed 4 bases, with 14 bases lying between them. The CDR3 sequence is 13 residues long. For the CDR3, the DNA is TGTGCCAGTGGGAACGAGGTGTCCTATGGCTACACCTTC. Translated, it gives CASGNEVSYGYTF.